The TCR beta chain described here comes from a study of cytomegalovirus exposure and HLA in healthy donors. The V segment lost 3 bases and the J segment 4 bases; nucleotides outside the gene matches: 9. The CDR3 loop spans 15 amino acids. Germline assignment: CDR1 ENHRY and CDR2 SYGVKD. PCR was performed using 60 Vbeta and 13 Jbeta primers. Repertoires were generated with immunoSEQ multiplex PCR, while TCRdb's copy carries only in-frame clones and drops some. Altogether over 110,000 clones are present, 79% being singletons, with the ten largest covering about 1%. Healthy people donating bone marrow made up the donors.

Sequencing input: PBMCs. V usage is TRBV10-3 and J usage is TRBJ2-7, with 7 bases fitting TRBD1. The sequence came from a man aged 18 to 30 in good health and CMV-seronegative. CDR3 residues: CAISDPDRTPYEQYF. The DNA for the CDR3 is TGTGCCATCAGTGACCCGGACAGGACTCCATACGAGCAGTACTTC.